A selection of T cell receptor beta chains follows, all from one sample in a study of cytomegalovirus exposure and HLA in healthy donors. The data were produced by immunoSEQ multiplex PCR, yet TCRdb's version contains in-frame clones alone and is incomplete. The table has about 86,000 clones, 75% to 80% seen once. Sequenced material: PBMCs. The receptors shown here come from a female donor in good health and CMV-seronegative. The CDR3 runs from the conserved cysteine through the conserved F or W. The order of the fields is V gene, J gene, clone size, D gene, CDR3 DNA, CDR3 protein. A D gene is named only where the DNA matches it firmly. Some rows mark clone size as missing; the rest say once, few, many or name a class of expanded clone.

TRBV5-6,TRBJ2-7,.,TRBD2,TGTGCCAGCAGCGCCTTGGGGACTAGGGGCGAGCAGTACTTC,CASSALGTRGEQYF
TRBV7-6,TRBJ1-1,few,.,TGTGCCAGCAGCAAAACGGGAAGGGGGTCCGCTGAAGCTTTCTTT,CASSKTGRGSAEAFF
TRBV6-5,TRBJ2-1,.,.,TGTGCCAGCGAGGCGTCAGGGGCGTACAATGAGCAGTTCTTC,CASEASGAYNEQFF
TRBV5-1,TRBJ2-7,.,.,TGCGCCAGCAGCCCCATGAGGGCTGGGTACGAGCAGTACTTC,CASSPMRAGYEQYF
TRBV7-9,TRBJ2-7,.,TRBD2,TGTGCCAGCAGCTTAGGTGCGGGAGCAACCGAGCAGTACTTC,CASSLGAGATEQYF
TRBV19,TRBJ2-7,once,TRBD2,TGTGCCAGTAGTAAACTACCCCGACTAGCGGGAGTCTCCGTGAGCTCCTACGAGCAGTACTTC,CASSKLPRLAGVSVSSYEQYF
TRBV28,TRBJ1-5,.,TRBD1,TGTGCCAGCAGTATTAACAGGGGGCGCACGGAGCCCCAGCATTTT,CASSINRGRTEPQHF
TRBV5-1,TRBJ1-1,once,TRBD1,TGCGCCAGCAGCAAAACAGGGGCGAACACTGAAGCTTTCTTT,CASSKTGANTEAFF
TRBV19,TRBJ2-3,few,TRBD2,TGTGCCAGTAGTATCGCGGCTAGCGGGACCCTTATCACAGATACGCAGTATTTT,CASSIAASGTLITDTQYF
TRBV5-4,TRBJ1-1,.,.,TGTGCCAGCAGCTACGACAAGAACACTGAAGCTTTCTTT,CASSYDKNTEAFF
TRBV18,TRBJ2-5,.,.,TGTGCCAGCGCGTCCGGAGCCCAAGAGACCCAGTACTTC,CASASGAQETQYF
TRBV5-1,TRBJ2-2,.,TRBD2,TGCGCCAGCCGGCGGGAGCCCGACACCGGGGAGCTGTTTTTT,CASRREPDTGELFF
TRBV6-6,TRBJ1-1,once,.,TGTGCCACCCTTCAGGGTGGAACTGAAGCTTTCTTT,CATLQGGTEAFF
TRBV5-1,TRBJ2-5,once,.,TGCGCCAGCAGCTTGAAAAACCCTACGGAGACCCAGTACTTC,CASSLKNPTETQYF
TRBV19,TRBJ1-4,.,TRBD1,TGTGCCAGCTCGGACAGGGCCAATGAAAAACTGTTTTTT,CASSDRANEKLFF
TRBV15,TRBJ1-1,.,.,TGTGCCACCAGCGGCGACAGGTCCACTGAAGCTTTCTTT,CATSGDRSTEAFF
TRBV6-5,TRBJ2-3,.,.,TGTGCCAGCAGTTACGGGCTAAACACAGATACGCAGTATTTT,CASSYGLNTDTQYF
TRBV23-1,TRBJ1-1,.,TRBD1,TGCGCCAGCAGTCCCTTGGACAGGGAGAGTGAAGCTTTCTTT,CASSPLDRESEAFF
TRBV5-4,TRBJ2-3,.,TRBD2,TGTGCCAGCAGCTTAGATAGCGGGAGGGCCAAAGATACGCAGTATTTT,CASSLDSGRAKDTQYF
TRBV10-3,TRBJ2-1,.,TRBD2,TGTGCCATCAGTGACCAGACTAGCGGGAGGGTCAATGAGCAGTTCTTC,CAISDQTSGRVNEQFF
TRBV27,TRBJ1-5,.,TRBD1,TGTGCCAGCAGTCCTGACAGGGGAAATCAGCCCCAGCATTTT,CASSPDRGNQPQHF
TRBV28,TRBJ2-7,.,TRBD1,TGTGCCAGCAGTTCCAAGACAGGGAGCCCCTACGAGCAGTACTTC,CASSSKTGSPYEQYF
TRBV7-2,TRBJ2-7,.,.,TGTGCCAGCAGCGGACTGATAACCTACGAGCAGTACTTC,CASSGLITYEQYF